Each of the 32 T cell receptor beta chains below was sequenced from the same sample in a study of immune evolution from preneoplasia to lung adenocarcinoma. Assay: immunoSEQ multiplex PCR; the TCRdb copy retains only in-frame clones and omits some. This sample yields fewer than 50,000 clones, of which roughly four fifths are seen a single time; around 4.6% belongs to the top ten. Sequencing was done on a sample of FFPE invasive lung adenocarcinoma tissue. The receptors derive from a person aged 55 to 69 with lung adenocarcinoma.

The chain is built from TRBV7-2 and TRBJ2-1; TRBD1 agrees at 7 bases. V gave up 5 bases and J gave up 4 bases; unmatched junction bases: 5. The CDR3 contains 14 residues. Per germline, CDR1 SGHTA and CDR2 FQGNSA. The CDR3 here is CASSRTGQYNEQFF. The CDR3 DNA sequence: TGTGCCAGCAGCCGGACAGGACAATACAATGAGCAGTTCTTC. The whole variable domain, filled in from reference TRBV7-2 and TRBJ2-1, reads GAGVSQSPSNKVTEKGKDVELRCDPISGHTALYWYRQSLGQGLEFLIYFQGNSAPDKSGLPSDRFSAERTGGSVSTLTIQRTQQEDSAVYLCASSRTGQYNEQFFGPGTRLTVL.

There are a few counts of this clone. This chain joins TRBV30 and TRBJ1-2, with TRBD1 as a possible D gene (6 bases). The ends were cut back, 0 bases at V and 8 bases at J, with 13 bases in the middle. CDR3 length: 13 amino acids. The germline CDR1 and CDR2 sequences are GTSNPN and SVGIG (reference sequence). CDR3: CAWSVATGSGYTF. The CDR3 DNA is TGTGCCTGGAGTGTGGCTACAGGGAGCGGCTACACCTTC.

This sequence joins TRBV18 and TRBJ2-1; 8 bases map to TRBD2. V trimming: 6 bases; J trimming: 14 bases; junction bases outside the gene matches: 18. The CDR3 has 15 residues. The V gene's germline CDR1 is KGHSH and CDR2 LQKENI. This CDR3 is CASSPPVLLAAAEFF. DNA for the CDR3: TGTGCCAGCTCTCCCCCGGTGCTACTAGCGGCCGCGGAGTTCTTC.

The chain joins TRBV9 to TRBJ1-4, with 9 bases identical to TRBD1. The CDR3 extends over 19 amino acids. The germline CDR1 and CDR2 sequences are SGDLS and YYNGEE. V lost 4 bases and J lost 8; bases outside the gene matches: 21. The CDR3 spells CASSPQPGTGYTRGEKLFF. CDR3 bases: TGTGCCAGCAGCCCCCAACCCGGGACAGGGTATACCCGAGGGGAAAAACTGTTTTTT.

The chain combines TRBV28 with TRBJ1-5; D unresolved. V lost 6 bases and J 2 bases, leaving 14 bases between the germline ends. This CDR3 contains 15 residues. Germline CDR1 is MDHEN and CDR2 is SYDVKM. This CDR3 reads CASRPGPRGNQPQHF. As DNA, the CDR3 is TGTGCCAGCAGGCCCGGGCCTCGTGGCAATCAGCCCCAGCATTTT.

The chain joins TRBV5-1 to TRBJ2-3, with 10 bases identical to TRBD1. Germline V gene lookup returns CDR1 SGHRS and CDR2 YFSETQ. After removal of 3 bases from V and 4 bases from J, the junction contained 5 bases not matched to a gene. The CDR3 contains 15 residues. CDR3 nucleotides: TGCGCCAGCAGCTCGGGGACAGGGGTGGCAGATACGCAGTATTTT. Its translation: CASSSGTGVADTQYF.

This clone was seen only a few times. The CDR3 loop is CASSYDRGQDYGYTF. CDR3 DNA sequence: TGTGCCAGCAGCTACGACAGGGGGCAGGACTATGGCTACACCTTC. The chain carries TRBV5-5 and TRBJ1-2, with 10 bases identical to TRBD1. The length of the CDR3 is 15 residues. J was trimmed by 3 bases and V by 3 bases; bases with no gene match: 5. Germline lookup yields CDR1 SGHKS and CDR2 YYEKEE (reference sequence).

V gene TRBV18 combines with J gene TRBJ2-3; D is ambiguous. V shed 3 bases and J shed 8 bases, with 18 bases lying between them. This CDR3 has 15 residues. The germline V gene has CDR1 KGHSH and CDR2 LQKENI. The CDR3 region is CASSPRHPLVGTQYF. CDR3 DNA: TGTGCCAGCTCACCTAGGCATCCGCTCGTTGGTACGCAGTATTTT.

V gene TRBV28 combines with J gene TRBJ1-5, with a tentative D call TRBD1 (6 bases). The CDR3 has 17 amino acids. The germline V gene has CDR1 MDHEN and CDR2 SYDVKM. V was trimmed by 5 bases and J by 0 bases, leaving 17 bases between them. CDR3 bases: TGTGCCAGCAGTGTAGCCGGGACACCATATAGCAATCAGCCCCAGCATTTT. Translating it yields CASSVAGTPYSNQPQHF.

The chain couples TRBV7-8 to TRBJ2-1; 12 nucleotides line up with TRBD2. The germline V gene encodes CDR1 SGHVS and CDR2 FQNEAQ. Trimming took 5 bases from V and 10 from J; bases not matched to a gene: 9. This CDR3 has 15 residues. CDR3 residues: CASSQRLAGEREQFF. CDR3 in DNA: TGTGCCAGCAGCCAAAGACTAGCGGGAGAGCGAGAGCAGTTCTTC. The full variable domain, in which reference TRBV7-8 and TRBJ2-1 provide the parts outside the CDR3, is GAGVSQSPRYKVAKRGQDVALRCDPISGHVSLFWYQQALGQGPEFLTYFQNEAQLDKSGLPSDRFFAERPEGSVSTLKIQRTQQEDSAVYLCASSQRLAGEREQFFGPGTRLTVL.

This sequence joins TRBV7-9 and TRBJ2-1; D is undetermined. Deletions cut 3 bases from V and 4 bases from J, with 10 bases between. Germline CDR1 SEHNR, CDR2 FQNEAQ (reference sequence). The CDR3 has 14 residues. This CDR3 is CASSFGQTYNEQFF. CDR3 in DNA: TGTGCCAGCAGCTTCGGCCAGACTTACAATGAGCAGTTCTTC.

This chain joins TRBV5-8 and TRBJ2-2, with a weak D call TRBD1 (6 bases). Deletions cut 7 bases from V and 0 bases from J, with 10 bases between. This CDR3 region has 14 residues. Germline lookup yields CDR1 SGHTS and CDR2 YDEGEE. CDR3 DNA: TGTGCCAGCTTGAGACAGGCGAACACCGGGGAGCTGTTTTTT. It specifies CASLRQANTGELFF. Full variable domain (outside the CDR3, taken from reference TRBV5-8 and TRBJ2-2): EAGVTQSPTHLIKTRGQQATLRCSPISGHTSVYWYQQALGLGLQFLLWYDEGEERNRGNFPPRFSGRQFPNYSSELNVNALELEDSALYLCASLRQANTGELFFGEGSRLTVL.

The J gene is TRBJ2-4, the V gene TRBV7-2; D is uncertain. V gave up 0 bases and J gave up 4 bases, with 4 bases separating them. The germline gives CDR1 SGHTA, CDR2 FQGNSA. This CDR3 region has 13 residues. DNA for the CDR3: TGTGCCAGCAGCTTAGCGCAGAAAAACATTCAGTACTTC. It encodes CASSLAQKNIQYF. Using reference TRBV7-2 and TRBJ2-4 for the parts outside the CDR3, the full variable domain is GAGVSQSPSNKVTEKGKDVELRCDPISGHTALYWYRQSLGQGLEFLIYFQGNSAPDKSGLPSDRFSAERTGGSVSTLTIQRTQQEDSAVYLCASSLAQKNIQYFGAGTRLSVL.

This chain uses TRBV7-9 with TRBJ2-7, with D tentatively TRBD1 or TRBD2 (6 bases each). V dropped 5 bases and J dropped 2 bases, with 13 bases sitting between them. The germline V gene encodes CDR1 SEHNR and CDR2 FQNEAQ (reference sequence). The CDR3 runs to 14 residues. CDR3 amino acids: CASSLRGGAYEQYF. CDR3 DNA sequence: TGTGCCAGCAGCCTCAGGGGAGGAGCCTACGAGCAGTACTTC. Variable domain in full (rest from reference TRBV7-9 and TRBJ2-7): DTGVSQNPRHKITKRGQNVTFRCDPISEHNRLYWYRQTLGQGPEFLTYFQNEAQLEKSRLLSDRFSAERPKGSFSTLEIQRTEQGDSAMYLCASSLRGGAYEQYFGPGTRLTVT.

The chain combines TRBV27 with TRBJ1-5; no clear D gene. The CDR3 has 14 amino acids. From germline, CDR1 is MNHEY and CDR2 SMNVEV (reference sequence). The V gene lost 3 bases and the J gene lost 4 bases, with 10 bases spanning the gap. CDR3 amino acids: CASSLNRGNQPQHF. The CDR3, as DNA: TGTGCCAGCAGTTTGAACAGAGGGAATCAGCCCCAGCATTTT.

This chain uses TRBV5-1 with TRBJ2-1; 8 positions match TRBD2. The CDR3 spans 19 residues. J gave up 0 bases and V 2 bases, and 13 bases lay outside the gene matches. Germline loops: CDR1 SGHRS, CDR2 YFSETQ. The CDR3 protein is CASSLLEIAGPSSYNEQFF. Written as DNA, the CDR3 is TGCGCCAGCAGCTTACTTGAAATAGCGGGACCAAGCTCCTACAATGAGCAGTTCTTC.

This chain uses TRBV7-8 with TRBJ2-3; D may be TRBD1 (7 bases). Trimming cost V 9 bases and J 6 bases, with 22 bases left between them. Germline V gene lookup returns CDR1 SGHVS and CDR2 FQNEAQ. The length of the CDR3 is 15 residues. CDR3 region: CASTPVGRGRDTQYF. DNA of the CDR3: TGTGCCAGTACACCAGTGGGCAGGGGGAGGGATACGCAGTATTTT.

The chain carries TRBV28 and TRBJ2-5; D unresolved. Germline CDR1 MDHEN, CDR2 SYDVKM. V was shortened by 7 bases and J by 0 bases, with 12 bases between the two germline ends. There are 14 residues in the CDR3. CDR3 coding DNA: TGTGCCAGCAACGGAGCGTCGTACCAAGAGACCCAGTACTTC. Its translation is CASNGASYQETQYF.

The chain has TRBV5-1 and TRBJ2-7; D is undetermined. The CDR3 spans 15 residues. Trimming cost V 0 bases and J 0 bases, with 10 bases left between them. CDR1 and CDR2 from the germline V gene are SGHRS and YFSETQ. The CDR3 reads CASSLGGSSSYEQYF. CDR3 coding DNA: TGCGCCAGCAGCTTGGGTGGCAGCAGCTCCTACGAGCAGTACTTC.

As concerns this clone: The same CDR3 can be traced to other DNA sequences in this sample. The chain carries TRBV5-1 and TRBJ1-1; TRBD1 agrees at 7 bases. This CDR3 comprises 14 residues. CDR1 and CDR2 from the germline V gene are SGHRS and YFSETQ. The V gene end was trimmed by 2 bases and the J gene end by 4 bases; junction bases not matched to a gene: 5. The CDR3 DNA reads as TGCGCCAGCAGCTTTCAGGGGGAGGGCACTGAAGCTTTCTTT. Protein product: CASSFQGEGTEAFF.

V is TRBV9 and J is TRBJ2-2; TRBD1 agrees at 7 bases. The CDR3 is 15 residues long. Germline V gives CDR1 SGDLS, CDR2 YYNGEE. Germline trimming cut 3 bases from V and 1 base from J; bases unmatched to any gene: 3. CDR3 protein: CASSAGQLNTGELFF. CDR3 nucleotide sequence: TGTGCCAGCAGCGCGGGACAGCTGAACACCGGGGAGCTGTTTTTT.

This rearrangement joins TRBV5-4 to TRBJ2-7; 8 nucleotides line up with TRBD2. Germline CDR1 and CDR2: SGHNT and YYREEE (reference sequence). The CDR3 loop spans 15 amino acids. Losses at the gene ends were 1 base for V and 7 bases for J; bases not matched to a gene: 10. Here the CDR3 reads CASSLPSGPTREQYF. The CDR3 DNA follows: TGTGCCAGCAGCTTGCCTAGCGGGCCTACCCGGGAGCAGTACTTC.

This chain links TRBV6-4 with TRBJ2-3, with TRBD1 matching 7 bases. The trim removed 2 bases at V and 5 bases at J, leaving 10 bases unmatched. The length of the CDR3 is 16 residues. Looked up from germline, CDR1 is MRHNA and CDR2 is SNTAGT. CDR3 DNA sequence: TGTGCCAGCAGTGACCCCGACAGGGAGAGAAGAGATACGCAGTATTTT. Amino acids: CASSDPDRERRDTQYF.

The gene calls are TRBV12-5 and TRBJ2-3; D might be TRBD1 (6 bases). Trimming cost V 1 base and J 4 bases, with 12 bases left between them. Germline CDR1 and CDR2: LGHNT and FRNRAP. The CDR3 consists of 15 residues. The CDR3 sequence: CASGLGTGLADTQYF. DNA of the CDR3: TGTGCTAGTGGTTTGGGTACAGGGCTGGCAGATACGCAGTATTTT.

The V and J genes are TRBV21-1 and TRBJ1-4; the table's D call of TRBD1 was not tested on the DNA. TRBV21-1 is labeled a pseudogene. The CDR3 contains 11 residues. The CDR3 DNA is TGTGCCAGCAGTCCGGACAAAAAACTGTTTTTT. Translation gives CASSPDKKLFF.

This sequence joins TRBV19 and TRBJ2-2; 13 bases map to TRBD2. The CDR3 runs to 16 residues. Trimming removed 6 bases from V and 10 bases from J; junction bases left unmatched: 11. The germline V gene has CDR1 LNHDA and CDR2 SQIVND (reference sequence). The CDR3 region has the DNA TGTGCCAGTAGATCATTACTAGCGGGAGGGGTAATGGAGCTGTTTTTT. Its translation: CASRSLLAGGVMELFF.

The rearrangement links TRBV19 to TRBJ2-2; D uncertain. This CDR3 comprises 13 residues. Trimming took 6 bases from V and 7 from J, leaving 12 bases between them. Germline V lookup: CDR1 LNHDA, CDR2 SQIVND (reference sequence). The CDR3 region has the DNA TGTGCCAGTAGGACCGCTTGGCACGGGGAGCTGTTTTTT. Amino acid sequence: CASRTAWHGELFF.

The gene calls are TRBV4-1 and TRBJ2-1; 10 bases are a match to TRBD1. The CDR3 spans 16 residues. The germline CDR1 and CDR2 sequences are MGHRA and YSYEKL. Losses at the gene ends were 3 bases for V and 8 bases for J; bases not matched to a gene: 10. CDR3 sequence reads: CASSHLDRGSNDEQFF. In nucleotides, the CDR3 is TGCGCCAGCAGCCACCTGGACAGGGGGAGTAATGATGAGCAGTTCTTC.

This clone was seen more than once but under ten times. The CDR3 DNA follows: TGTGCCAGCGGATTGACAGGGTGGGATGAGCAGTTCTTC. Translated: CASGLTGWDEQFF. V is TRBV6-6 and J is TRBJ2-1; 7 bases map to TRBD1. The CDR3 totals 13 residues. V shed 8 bases and J 8 bases; nucleotides not matched to a gene: 9. Germline CDR1 and CDR2: MNHNY and SVGAGI (reference sequence).

This clone was found once. The V and J genes are TRBV6-1 and TRBJ2-5, with D perhaps TRBD1 or TRBD2 (5 bases each). V gave up 8 bases and J gave up 5 bases, with 15 bases separating them. Germline assignment: CDR1 MNHNS and CDR2 SASEGT. There are 13 residues in the CDR3. The CDR3 nucleotides read TGTGCCAGCGAATCCGGGACGGGGGAGACCCAGTACTTC. This sequence encodes CASESGTGETQYF.

This sequence joins TRBV4-2 and TRBJ1-2; weak D call: TRBD1 (6 bases). The ends were cut back, 4 bases at V and 5 bases at J, with 17 bases in the middle. The CDR3 totals 15 residues. Germline CDR1 LGHNA, CDR2 YNFKEQ. CDR3 DNA sequence: TGTGCCAGCAGCCGGGGGGCCAGGGAAATATATGGCTACACCTTC. Residues: CASSRGAREIYGYTF.

The chain has TRBV7-2 and TRBJ2-5; a weak D match, TRBD2 (5 bases). This CDR3 region has 15 residues. V was pared by 1 base and J by 1 base, with 10 bases between. Germline V lookup: CDR1 SGHTA, CDR2 FQGNSA. CDR3 region: CASSLGSSLQETQYF. For the CDR3, the DNA is TGTGCCAGCAGCTTAGGGTCTAGCCTCCAAGAGACCCAGTACTTC.